In its sample, the clone carrying this T cell receptor (beta chain) was seen many times. Its antigen is still unknown. The data originate from a study of neurological immune-mediated disorders. The method for making cDNA was 5'RACE, and it used 10-nucleotide random UMIs. One entry per CDR3 protein, called by TCRdb with MiXCR from the 5' RACE reads. The sample lists about 55,000 distinct CDR3 sequences; about 4% were seen once. Study results and limitations: The highest TCR clonal expansion occurred in HTLV-1-associated myelopathy; multiple sclerosis fell below healthy controls. No expanded-clone CDR3 amino acid sequence recurred across subjects, suggesting private TCR-beta repertoires.

This TCR derives from a man aged 50-60 years with multiple sclerosis. Sequenced material: PBMCs.

CDR3 in amino acids: CASSPGGGANYGYTF. The CDR3 nucleotides read TGTGCCAGCAGCCCCGGTGGGGGGGCTAACTATGGCTACACCTTC. The chain uses TRBV7-3 and TRBJ1-2; a possible D gene is TRBD1 (5 bases). This CDR3 spans 15 amino acids. The germline V gene has CDR1 SGHTA and CDR2 FQGTGA. Trimming stripped 5 bases from V and 0 bases from J, with 13 bases between.